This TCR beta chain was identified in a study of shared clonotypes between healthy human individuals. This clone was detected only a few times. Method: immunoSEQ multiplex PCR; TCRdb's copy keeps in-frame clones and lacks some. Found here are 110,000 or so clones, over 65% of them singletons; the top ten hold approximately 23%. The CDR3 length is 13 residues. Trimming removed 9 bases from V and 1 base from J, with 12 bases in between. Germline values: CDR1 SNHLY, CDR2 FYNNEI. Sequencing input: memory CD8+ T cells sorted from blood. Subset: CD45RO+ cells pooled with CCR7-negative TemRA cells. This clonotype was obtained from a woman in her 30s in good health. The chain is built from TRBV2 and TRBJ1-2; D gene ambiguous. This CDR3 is CAREDRRNYGYTF. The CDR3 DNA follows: TGTGCCAGAGAGGACCGTCGTAACTATGGCTACACCTTC.